This T cell receptor beta chain was identified in a study of CD8+CD57+ T cells in acquired aplastic anemia. Study details: The average for DNA from sorted CD4+ and CD8+ cells was 3.2 ug. As sequenced from healthy donors, CD4+ cells averaged approximately 11 million reads.

The study profiled TCR beta VDJ and CDR3 using genomic DNA as template. MiXCR, applied by TCRdb to the reads, yields one record per CDR3 protein. The repertoire includes around 140,000 distinct CDR3 sequences, 40% to 45% of them detected once, and under 9% sits in the top ten. The V gene end was trimmed by 0 bases and the J gene end by 3 bases; junction bases not matched to a gene: 5. CDR1 ENHRY and CDR2 SYGVKD come from the germline V gene. This CDR3 has 15 amino acids. A note on this clonotype: Antigen: not known.

Regarding the study as a whole: With respect to CD8+ Simpson's diversity, patients and controls did not differ significantly. Sharing between patients and controls was observed for twenty-nine CD8+ CDR3 sequences.

The TCR originated in a human donor in good health, serving as a control. The sequenced sample consisted of sorted CD4+, CD8+, or CD8+CD57+ T cells (not recorded which) from PBMCs. This rearrangement joins TRBV10-3 to TRBJ2-7; 7 nucleotides agree with TRBD1. The CDR3 DNA follows: TGTGCCATCAGTGAGTCCGGGACAGACAACTACGAGCAGTACTTC. This sequence encodes CAISESGTDNYEQYF.